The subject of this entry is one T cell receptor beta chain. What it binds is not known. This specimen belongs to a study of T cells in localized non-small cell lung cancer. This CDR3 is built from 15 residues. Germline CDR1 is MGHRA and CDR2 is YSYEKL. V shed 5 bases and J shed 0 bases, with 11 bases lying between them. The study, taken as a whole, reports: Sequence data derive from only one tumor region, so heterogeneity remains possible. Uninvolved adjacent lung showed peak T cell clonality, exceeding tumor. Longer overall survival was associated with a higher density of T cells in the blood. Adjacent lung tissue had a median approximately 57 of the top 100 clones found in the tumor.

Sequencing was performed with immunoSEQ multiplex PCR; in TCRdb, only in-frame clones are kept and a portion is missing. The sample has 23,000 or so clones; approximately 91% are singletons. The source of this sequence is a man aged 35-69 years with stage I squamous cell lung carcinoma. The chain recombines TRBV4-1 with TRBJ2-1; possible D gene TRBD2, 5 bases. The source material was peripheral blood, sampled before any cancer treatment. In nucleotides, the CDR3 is TGCGCCAGCAGCGCCTTGGGGAGCTCCTACAATGAGCAGTTCTTC. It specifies CASSALGSSYNEQFF.